Detailed here is one TCR beta chain. Germline V CDR1 and CDR2: LNHDA, SQIVND (reference sequence). The ends were cut back, 8 bases at V and 7 bases at J, with 22 bases in the middle. The CDR3 is 15 amino acids. This entry is derived from a study of blood T cell repertoires in COVID-19. The data were produced by immunoSEQ multiplex PCR, yet TCRdb's version contains in-frame clones alone and is incomplete. The profile covers over 200,000 clones, with 89% appearing a single time and less than 7.5% taken by the ten largest. The TCR was taken from a man between 60 and 70 years old who had recovered from COVID-19. Sequenced: peripheral blood. The chain combines TRBV19 with TRBJ2-3; D uncertain. In DNA, the CDR3 is TGTGCCAGTCGGCCCCGCCAGGTCAGTGTGAATACGCAGTATTTT. It translates to CASRPRQVSVNTQYF. The whole variable domain, filled in from reference TRBV19 and TRBJ2-3, reads DGGITQSPKYLFRKEGQNVTLSCEQNLNHDAMYWYRQDPGQGLRLIYYSQIVNDFQKGDIAEGYSVSREKKESFPLTVTSAQKNPTAFYLCASRPRQVSVNTQYFGPGTRLTVL.